This T cell receptor (beta chain) derives from a study of shared clonotypes between healthy human individuals. The repertoire was sequenced with immunoSEQ multiplex PCR; TCRdb's copy has only in-frame clones and lacks some. The data hold approximately 2.1 million clones, with approximately 95% observed a single time. The V gene end was trimmed by 3 bases and the J gene end by 11 bases; junction bases not matched to a gene: 9. There are 14 residues in the CDR3. Germline CDR1 is MDHEN and CDR2 is SYDVKM. This receptor was taken from a man aged 18 to 30 in good health. Some clones in this sample may be carry-over from other donors' samples. The chain combines TRBV28 with TRBJ1-5, with TRBD1 matching 8 bases. The sample was naive CD4+ T cells from PBMCs. Described subset: CD45RA+ positively selected. CDR3 DNA: TGTGCCAGCAGTTTTTCAGGGGGCCGCGTGGCCCAGCATTTT. This translates into CASSFSGGRVAQHF.